This section outlines one T cell receptor (beta chain) sequence together with its context. The data stem from a study of blood T cell repertoires in COVID-19. Study overall: The United States, Italy and Spain provided the acute and convalescent COVID-19 samples.

Here immunoSEQ multiplex PCR was the method, and the copy in TCRdb shows in-frame clones only, minus some. In the table there are about 110,000 clones, about 78% of which are singletons. The specimen sequenced was peripheral blood. This receptor was taken from a human donor in a cohort sampled during active or convalescent COVID-19.

The CDR3 nucleotides read TGTGCCAGCAGCTTACTTCCAGGGTGGCAGGAAAAACTGTTTTTT. Its protein is CASSLLPGWQEKLFF. The chain carries TRBV7-2 and TRBJ1-4, with D perhaps matching TRBD1 (5 bases). Germline V gene data show CDR1 as SGHTA and CDR2 as FQGNSA. The CDR3 has 15 amino acids. V lost 2 bases and J lost 8, with 15 bases in between.